A selection of T cell receptor beta chains follows, all from one sample in a study of Tregs in tolerant kidney transplant recipients. Profiled with immunoSEQ multiplex PCR; TCRdb holds only in-frame clones, not every one. The sample shows under 90,000 clones, roughly nine tenths of them seen only once. Sample: CD4+ T cells from blood (PBMCs), taken 24 months after the transplant. These receptors all stem from a human patient who received a combined kidney and bone marrow transplant. The T cells may come from the graft donor. Both conserved end residues are part of each CDR3. D genes are given only for firm matches. Not all rows give a size; the values are once, few, many and, for expanded clones, a class.

V	D	J	size	CDR3	DNA
TRBV5-4	TRBD1	TRBJ1-4	few	CASSFDRGLEKLFF	TGTGCCAGCAGCTTCGACAGGGGACTCGAAAAACTGTTTTTT
TRBV11-1	NA	TRBJ2-6	NA	CASSWGGRQFSGANVLTF	TGTGCCAGCAGCTGGGGGGGGCGACAGTTCTCTGGGGCCAACGTCCTGACTTTC
TRBV5-1	TRBD1	TRBJ1-6	NA	CASSLTGGRNSPLHF	TGCGCCAGCAGCTTGACAGGGGGGCGGAATTCACCCCTCCACTTT
TRBV2	NA	TRBJ2-1	NA	CASSDQGSSYNEQFF	TGTGCCAGCAGTGACCAGGGGAGTAGCTACAATGAGCAGTTCTTC
TRBV11-2	NA	TRBJ2-1	NA	CASSQTGWDEQFF	TGTGCCAGCAGCCAGACAGGTTGGGATGAGCAGTTCTTC
TRBV5-6	NA	TRBJ1-3	NA	CASSLPGVSSGNTIYF	TGTGCCAGCAGCTTGCCGGGGGTCAGCTCTGGAAACACCATATATTTT
TRBV7-3	TRBD2	TRBJ2-7	NA	CASSRGLAGEGEQYF	TGTGCCAGCAGCCGGGGGCTAGCGGGAGAGGGCGAGCAGTACTTC
TRBV9	NA	TRBJ1-3	NA	CASSTRGTSGNTIYF	TGTGCCAGCAGCACTCGGGGTACATCTGGAAACACCATATATTTT
TRBV5-4	TRBD1	TRBJ2-2	NA	CATGQGIFSGELFF	TGTGCCACGGGACAGGGAATATTCTCCGGGGAGCTGTTTTTT
TRBV6-5	TRBD2	TRBJ2-3	NA	CATTSGSTDTQYF	TGTGCAACTACTAGCGGTAGCACAGATACGCAGTATTTT
TRBV4-1	NA	TRBJ2-3	NA	CASSQARTQYF	TGCGCCAGCAGCCAAGCACGGACGCAGTATTTT
TRBV5-1	TRBD2	TRBJ2-3	NA	CASSYQRDLTDTQYF	TGCGCCAGCAGCTACCAGCGGGACCTCACAGATACGCAGTATTTT
TRBV27	NA	TRBJ2-2	NA	CASSNTWRNTGELFF	TGTGCCAGCAGCAATACTTGGAGGAACACCGGGGAGCTGTTTTTT
TRBV5-6	TRBD1	TRBJ1-6	NA	CASSSTGGNGSSLHF	TGTGCCAGCAGCTCGACAGGGGGCAACGGGTCATCCCTCCACTTT
TRBV5-1	TRBD1	TRBJ1-2	NA	CASSLGTTGVLNYGYTF	TGCGCCAGCAGCTTGGGCACTACAGGGGTACTTAACTATGGCTACACCTTC
TRBV18	NA	TRBJ2-2	NA	CASSWRTGELFF	TGTGCCAGCTCATGGCGGACCGGGGAGCTGTTTTTT
TRBV5-4	TRBD2	TRBJ2-5	NA	CASSLGAGETQYF	TGTGCCAGCAGCTTGGGAGCGGGGGAGACCCAGTACTTC
TRBV5-1	TRBD1	TRBJ2-7	NA	CASSSGTGLYEQYF	TGCGCCAGCAGCTCCGGGACAGGGCTCTACGAGCAGTACTTC
TRBV7-2	NA	TRBJ2-5	once	CASSFSGRTQYF	TGTGCCAGCAGCTTCTCGGGAAGGACCCAGTACTTC
TRBV5-1	NA	TRBJ2-2	NA	CASSLRTTGTHTGELFF	TGCGCCAGCAGCTTAAGGACGACAGGGACTCACACCGGGGAGCTGTTTTTT
TRBV7-9	NA	TRBJ2-1	NA	CASSSLSLSPNNEQFF	TGTGCCAGCAGCTCCCTTAGCCTTTCCCCGAACAATGAGCAGTTCTTC
TRBV7-2	NA	TRBJ2-5	once	CASSPHRSQGTTQYF	TGTGCCAGCAGCCCCCATCGTTCCCAGGGAACGACCCAGTACTTC
TRBV30	TRBD1	TRBJ1-5	NA	CAWTPDRGSNQPQHF	TGTGCCTGGACTCCAGACAGGGGAAGCAATCAGCCCCAGCATTTT
TRBV7-8	NA	TRBJ2-5	NA	CASSLVRSQETQYF	TGTGCCAGCAGCTTAGTTCGGAGCCAAGAGACCCAGTACTTC
TRBV10-3	TRBD2	TRBJ2-3	NA	CAISEGLDADTQYF	TGTGCCATCAGTGAGGGACTAGATGCAGATACGCAGTATTTT
TRBV7-2	TRBD2	TRBJ2-7	NA	CASTRLAGTATYEQYF	TGTGCCAGCACCAGACTAGCGGGAACAGCTACCTACGAGCAGTACTTC
TRBV13	NA	TRBJ2-3	NA	CASSPSSTDTQYF	TGTGCCAGCAGCCCTTCTTCCACAGATACGCAGTATTTT
TRBV30	NA	TRBJ1-4	NA	CAWSASGVTEKLFF	TGTGCCTGGAGTGCCTCCGGGGTTACGGAAAAACTGTTTTTT
TRBV7-2	NA	TRBJ1-1	NA	CASSYLGGVGEAFF	TGTGCCAGCAGCTACCTGGGGGGGGTTGGTGAAGCTTTCTTT
TRBV7-9	TRBD1	TRBJ2-3	NA	CASSTRGHTDTQYF	TGTGCCAGCAGCACGAGGGGGCACACAGATACGCAGTATTTT
TRBV6-5	NA	TRBJ1-2	NA	CASRQDRDYGYTF	TGTGCCAGCAGACAGGACAGAGACTATGGCTACACCTTC
TRBV28	NA	TRBJ2-1	NA	CASSLAGYNEQFF	TGTGCCAGCAGTTTAGCAGGGTACAATGAGCAGTTCTTC
TRBV2	TRBD2	TRBJ2-2	NA	CASSKTSGRGTGELFF	TGTGCCAGCAGTAAGACTAGCGGGAGGGGTACCGGGGAGCTGTTTTTT
TRBV18	TRBD1	TRBJ2-5	NA	CASSRTGGGETQYF	TGTGCCAGCTCCCGGACAGGGGGCGGGGAGACCCAGTACTTC
TRBV4-2	TRBD2	TRBJ2-5	NA	CASSQNPLGGGQETQYF	TGTGCCAGCAGCCAAAACCCTTTGGGGGGGGGCCAAGAGACCCAGTACTTC
TRBV19	NA	TRBJ1-5	NA	CASSRTGSGNQPQHF	TGTGCCAGTAGTAGAACAGGGAGTGGGAATCAGCCCCAGCATTTT
TRBV15	NA	TRBJ2-1	NA	CATSSWRDSYNEQFF	TGTGCCACCAGCAGCTGGAGGGATTCCTACAATGAGCAGTTCTTC
TRBV6-5	NA	TRBJ1-1	once	CASSYSPDSVAFF	TGTGCCAGCAGTTACTCCCCGGACAGCGTTGCTTTCTTT
TRBV9	NA	TRBJ1-2	NA	CASSVYNHYGYTF	TGTGCCAGCAGCGTATACAATCACTATGGCTACACCTTC
TRBV5-1	TRBD1	TRBJ1-2	NA	CASTAVEGADYGYTF	TGCGCCAGCACCGCCGTCGAGGGGGCTGACTATGGCTACACCTTC
TRBV9	TRBD1	TRBJ2-1	NA	CASSGDSYNEQFF	TGTGCCAGCAGCGGGGACAGCTACAATGAGCAGTTCTTC
TRBV19	NA	TRBJ2-7	NA	CATDRYEQYF	TGTGCCACTGACAGGTACGAGCAGTACTTC
TRBV7-6	NA	TRBJ2-5	NA	CASSSGETQYF	TGTGCCAGCAGCTCGGGAGAGACCCAGTACTTC
TRBV7-2	TRBD2	TRBJ2-3	NA	CASSSGLAGTDTQYF	TGTGCCAGCAGCTCAGGACTAGCGGGCACAGATACGCAGTATTTT
TRBV19	TRBD1	TRBJ2-4	NA	CASRDRGSKNIQYF	TGTGCCAGTAGGGACAGGGGGAGCAAAAACATTCAGTACTTC